One sample yielded the 19 T cell receptor beta chains listed below, sequenced in a study of response to subunit inactivated influenza vaccine. TCRdb re-called the RT-PCR reads with MiXCR, one entry per CDR3 protein. The table shows hundreds of thousands of distinct CDR3 sequences, with approximately 14% occurring only once. Specimen: PBMCs from blood, collected 14 to 15 days before vaccination. The receptor source for this set is a man in his fifties who received an inactivated influenza vaccine.

The chain joins TRBV14 to TRBJ2-3; the match to TRBD2 covers 11 bases. V dropped 0 bases and J dropped 5; count of bases not matched to a gene: 7. CDR3 length: 17 amino acids. Germline assignment: CDR1 SGHDN and CDR2 FVKESK. CDR3 amino acids: CASSQDLLAGVGDTQYF. CDR3 DNA: TGTGCCAGCAGCCAAGACCTACTAGCGGGAGTAGGAGATACGCAGTATTTT.

This clonotype showed up just a few times. The V call is TRBV5-6, the J call TRBJ2-3; 13 nucleotides agree with TRBD2. CDR1 is SGHDT and CDR2 is YYEEEE in the germline V gene. CDR3 length equals 17 residues. With V trimmed by 4 bases and J by 2 bases, 7 bases remained unmatched. CDR3 DNA sequence: TGTGCCAGCAGCGAAGGGACTAGCGGGGCGATCACAGATACGCAGTATTTT. Translated: CASSEGTSGAITDTQYF. Full variable domain (rest looked up from reference TRBV5-6 and TRBJ2-3): DAGVTQSPTHLIKTRGQQVTLRCSPKSGHDTVSWYQQALGQGPQFIFQYYEEEERQRGNFPDRFSGHQFPNYSSELNVNALLLGDSALYLCASSEGTSGAITDTQYFGPGTRLTVL.

The J gene is TRBJ2-1, the V gene TRBV3-1, with TRBD2 as a possible D gene (6 bases). The CDR3 runs to 15 residues. Germline V CDR1 and CDR2: LGHDT, YNNKEL (reference sequence). With 8 bases removed from V and 2 bases from J, the gap between germline ends came to 16 bases. The CDR3: CASGSPGLTYNEQFF. Written as DNA, the CDR3 is TGTGCCAGCGGATCACCGGGACTCACCTACAATGAGCAGTTCTTC.

The genes are TRBV7-3 and TRBJ2-1; the match to TRBD1 covers 9 bases. The CDR3 sequence is 15 residues long. J was trimmed by 8 bases and V by 5 bases; bases with no gene match: 10. In germline, CDR1 is SGHTA, CDR2 FQGTGA. DNA of the CDR3: TGTGCCAGCAGCCGTGGACAGGGGATTTTCCATGAGCAGTTCTTC. Amino acids: CASSRGQGIFHEQFF.

This clonotype was detected ten times or more. V gene TRBV12-3 or TRBV12-4 combines with J gene TRBJ1-1; the D is unclear. This CDR3 has 13 residues. Trimming took off 2 bases at V and 4 bases at J, with 8 bases between the two ends. The CDR3 region has the DNA TGTGCCAGCAGTTTAACTAGGACCACTGAAGCTTTCTTT. Amino acids: CASSLTRTTEAFF.

The table lists this clonotype with a few counts. The V call is TRBV28, the J call TRBJ1-4; 7 nucleotides agree with TRBD1. CDR1 and CDR2 from the germline V gene are MDHEN and SYDVKM. This CDR3 has 15 residues. V was pared by 5 bases and J by 4 bases, with 7 bases of the junction left unmatched. CDR3 region: CASSPHDRDNEKLFF. Here the CDR3 DNA reads TGTGCCAGCAGTCCGCATGACAGGGATAATGAAAAACTGTTTTTT.

The V call is TRBV4-3, the J call TRBJ1-2; possible D gene TRBD1, 5 bases. This CDR3 spans 16 amino acids. The V gene lost 4 bases and the J gene lost 5 bases, with 20 bases spanning the gap. The germline V gene has CDR1 LGHNA and CDR2 YSLEER. In nucleotides, the CDR3 is TGCGCCAGCAGCCGGGACTCCGGGACTGCCTTATATGGCTACACCTTC. This codes for CASSRDSGTALYGYTF.

The chain employs TRBV2 and TRBJ1-1; D is perhaps TRBD1 (5 bases). The V gene's germline CDR1 is SNHLY and CDR2 FYNNEI. This CDR3 contains 16 residues. Trimming took off 7 bases at V and 0 bases at J, with 18 bases between the two ends. This CDR3 is CASILRPSGMNTEAFF. CDR3 bases: TGTGCCAGCATCCTGCGGCCTTCAGGGATGAACACTGAAGCTTTCTTT.

The chain uses TRBV12-3 or TRBV12-4 and TRBJ2-7, with D perhaps assigned TRBD1 or TRBD2 (5 bases each). V gave up 5 bases and J gave up 6 bases, with 17 bases separating them. The CDR3 loop spans 14 amino acids. CDR3 protein: CASSRGPPSGEQYF. The CDR3, as DNA: TGTGCCAGCAGTCGGGGACCCCCTTCGGGCGAGCAGTACTTC.

The chain couples TRBV2 to TRBJ2-3; D may be TRBD2 (5 bases). The CDR3 totals 14 residues. The V end lost 6 bases, the J end lost 1 base, and 11 bases lay between the germline ends. Per the germline V gene, CDR1 is SNHLY and CDR2 is FYNNEI. The DNA for the CDR3 is TGTGCCAGCAGCGGAGAGAGGGGCACAGATACGCAGTATTTT. Its protein product is CASSGERGTDTQYF.

This clonotype was counted a few times. The chain is built from TRBV10-2 and TRBJ1-2, with D unresolved. V was trimmed by 4 bases and J by 4 bases, leaving 10 bases between them. CDR1 and CDR2 from the germline V gene are WSHSY and SAAADI. There are 13 residues in the CDR3. The CDR3 sequence: CASSGPGIYGYTF. CDR3 DNA: TGCGCCAGCAGTGGTCCCGGGATCTATGGCTACACCTTC.

This clonotype appeared many times. The CDR3 is CSARGTGYTEAFF. Here the CDR3 DNA reads TGCAGTGCTAGAGGGACAGGGTACACTGAAGCTTTCTTT. The V call is TRBV20-1, the J call TRBJ1-1; 8 nucleotides agree with TRBD1. The CDR3 covers 13 residues. Germline loops: CDR1 DFQATT, CDR2 SNEGSKA (reference sequence). Trimming cost V 1 base and J 3 bases; bases outside gene matches: 1.

In DNA form, the CDR3 reads TGTGCCATCAGTGAGTCGACATATGGAAGCAATCAGCCCCAGCATTTT. Amino acid sequence: CAISESTYGSNQPQHF. This chain links TRBV10-3 with TRBJ1-5; no clear D. Trimming cost V 0 bases and J 1 base, with 10 bases left between them. The CDR3 is made up of 16 amino acids. Germline CDR1 is ENHRY and CDR2 is SYGVKD.

CDR3 bases: TGTGCCACCAGCACCGGTTACAATGAGCAGTTCTTC. Encoded protein: CATSTGYNEQFF. This chain connects TRBV24-1 to TRBJ2-1; D ambiguous. V was shortened by 7 bases and J by 4 bases, with 7 bases between the two germline ends. Germline V CDR1 and CDR2: KGHDR, SFDVKD. The CDR3 sequence is 12 residues long.

CDR3 bases: TGTGCCAGCAGCACACCGGGACCAGAAACGTCCCAGTACTTC. This gives the protein CASSTPGPETSQYF. The chain couples TRBV7-9 to TRBJ2-5; tentatively, D is TRBD1 or TRBD2 (5 bases each). CDR1 is SEHNR, CDR2 FQNEAQ, per germline (reference sequence). The CDR3 is made up of 14 amino acids. V shed 5 bases and J shed 9 bases, with 19 bases lying between them.

This clonotype was observed a handful of times. The chain recombines TRBV5-6 with TRBJ2-3; 7 positions agree with TRBD2. The CDR3 length is 15 residues. The V segment lost 1 base and the J segment 4 bases; nucleotides outside the gene matches: 6. In germline, CDR1 is SGHDT, CDR2 YYEEEE. The DNA of the CDR3 is TGTGCCAGCAGCTTGACTAGCGAAATGGCAGATACGCAGTATTTT. Amino acid sequence: CASSLTSEMADTQYF.

The chain combines TRBV5-6 with TRBJ2-5; 7 nucleotides agree with TRBD1. Trimming cost V 6 bases and J 2 bases; bases outside gene matches: 4. This CDR3 spans 13 amino acids. Germline-derived CDR1 and CDR2 are SGHDT and YYEEEE. In DNA, the CDR3 is TGTGCCAGCACCCCGGGACAGCAAGAGACCCAGTACTTC. It yields the protein CASTPGQQETQYF. Complete variable domain (other parts from reference TRBV5-6 and TRBJ2-5): DAGVTQSPTHLIKTRGQQVTLRCSPKSGHDTVSWYQQALGQGPQFIFQYYEEEERQRGNFPDRFSGHQFPNYSSELNVNALLLGDSALYLCASTPGQQETQYFGPGTRLLVL.

This clonotype was seen more than once but under ten times. This rearrangement joins TRBV28 to TRBJ2-1, with D unresolved. The V end was cut by 5 bases, the J end by 6 bases, with 20 bases between. CDR1 is MDHEN and CDR2 is SYDVKM in the germline V gene. This CDR3 has 16 amino acids. CDR3 sequence: CASSLNLGLSTNEQFF. In nucleotides, the CDR3 is TGTGCCAGCAGTCTTAATCTAGGTTTAAGTACCAATGAGCAGTTCTTC.

The CDR3 DNA follows: TGTGCCAGCAGCGTAGCAACTTGCGGGGCGAATGAGCAGTTCTTC. Its protein is CASSVATCGANEQFF. J is TRBJ2-1 and V is TRBV9, with D possibly TRBD2 on 6 matching bases. CDR1 and CDR2 (germline): SGDLS, YYNGEE. Trimming removed 0 bases from V and 7 bases from J, with 14 bases in between. The CDR3 is made up of 15 amino acids.